This TCR beta chain was documented in a study of OX40 agonist ivuxolimab in advanced cancers. Study as a whole: Having had anti-PD-1, anti-PD-L1 or anti-CTLA-4 therapy before was allowed, and roughly 39% had some.

Concerning this clone itself: Its antigen remains unknown.

Germline assignment: CDR1 MNHEY and CDR2 SVGAGI. V was pared by 7 bases and J by 1 base, with 9 bases between. This CDR3 comprises 13 residues. The sampling schedule covered blood at baseline, cycle 4 day 1, and cycle 7 day 1. Profiled with immunoSEQ multiplex PCR; TCRdb holds only in-frame clones, not every one. The top ten hold under 0.4% of the sample, which has roughly 150,000 clones, under 95% seen once. Overall study findings and caveats: The investigators did not determine what antigen specificity the expanded peripheral T cells had.

The TCR sequence derives from an adult with an advanced solid tumor such as melanoma, head and neck, liver or kidney cancer. The rearrangement uses TRBV6-5 and TRBJ2-3, with unresolved D. Material: CD4+ or CD8+ T cells sorted from blood, obtained in a trial of the OX40 agonist ivuxolimab. Here the CDR3 DNA reads TGTGCCAGCACTTTTCCGGGCACAGATACGCAGTATTTT. The encoded protein is CASTFPGTDTQYF.